This TCR beta chain is from a study of blood T cell repertoires in COVID-19. Overall study: Nucleic acid was either cDNA or gDNA, and it came from T cells, B-cell-depleted T cells, or PBMCs.

Trimming shortened V by 2 bases and J by 0 bases, and 9 bases separated the two germline ends. The CDR3 is made up of 15 amino acids. CDR1 and CDR2 from the germline V gene are LGHNA and YSLEER. Original handling: Amplification with reference gene primers provided the estimates of nucleated cell counts. This table comes from immunoSEQ multiplex PCR, and its TCRdb copy is limited to in-frame clones, with some not included. Clone size and the V and J calls come from that table; the DNA yielded D and trimming. The sample records about 260,000 clones, about 91% being singletons. This clone came up once. The sequence was obtained from a person aged 18 to 35 with COVID-19, enrolled during active disease. The specimen sequenced was peripheral blood. V gene TRBV4-3 combines with J gene TRBJ2-3; D may be TRBD2 (5 bases). The chain's CDR3 is CASSQSGDSTDTQYF. The CDR3 DNA is TGCGCCAGCAGCCAAAGCGGAGACAGCACAGATACGCAGTATTTT.